These 19 T cell receptor beta chains came from one sample sequenced in a study of blood T cells in healthy people across ages (dated by TCRdb to about 2015). The library was prepared using 5' RACE. The second PCR ran for roughly 6 to 11 cycles and used a J-beta primer mix along with a sample-barcoded 5' primer. TCRdb reworked the public reads: Q25 trimming with fastp, MiXCR clone assembly, productive beta chains retained. Every CDR3 protein is listed once, alongside the most common genes and DNA of its rows. This sample is represented by fewer than 2,000,000 distinct CDR3 sequences; approximately 40% of them were singletons. The top ten clones comprise more than 20% of the sample. Sequenced: blood. Receptor source: a human donor in good health.

CDR3 protein: CASSLSGGYQEQFF. CDR3 DNA sequence: TGTGCCAGCAGCTTATCAGGCGGGTATCAGGAGCAGTTCTTC. The chain uses TRBV7-6 and TRBJ2-1; the D gene is possibly TRBD2 (5 bases). This CDR3 spans 14 amino acids. V was clipped by 2 bases and J by 10 bases, with 15 bases between them. The germline V gene has CDR1 SGHVS and CDR2 FNYEAQ.

Only a few counts were recorded for this clonotype. This chain uses TRBV20-1 with TRBJ1-2; tentative D call: TRBD1 (6 bases). V gave up 4 bases and J gave up 1 base, with 10 bases separating them. This CDR3 has 13 residues. In germline, CDR1 is DFQATT, CDR2 SNEGSKA (reference sequence). Written as DNA, the CDR3 is TGCAGTGCTATCCGGACAGATAACTATGGCTACACCTTC. It is translated as CSAIRTDNYGYTF.

The chain employs TRBV7-2 and TRBJ2-1; D not certain. CDR3 length equals 15 residues. The V and J ends lost 5 bases and 3 bases respectively, with 14 bases between them. Germline-derived CDR1 and CDR2 are SGHTA and FQGNSA. CDR3 amino acids: CASSQALADYNEQFF. The DNA of the CDR3 is TGTGCCAGCAGCCAAGCTCTGGCCGACTACAATGAGCAGTTCTTC.

The rearrangement links TRBV7-6 to TRBJ2-7; D ambiguous. Per the germline V gene, CDR1 is SGHVS and CDR2 is FNYEAQ. Trimming pared 5 bases from V and 5 bases from J, leaving 7 bases between. The CDR3 contains 11 residues. CDR3 loop: CASSQKDEQYF. CDR3 coding DNA: TGTGCCAGCAGCCAAAAGGACGAGCAGTACTTC.

This clonotype was observed a few times. The genes are TRBV7-9 and TRBJ1-4; D possibly corresponds to TRBD1 (6 bases). Looked up from germline, CDR1 is SEHNR and CDR2 is FQNEAQ (reference sequence). This CDR3 is built from 14 residues. V was pared by 6 bases and J by 7 bases, with 15 bases between. The chain's CDR3 is CASRPQGEAEKLFF. For the CDR3, the DNA is TGTGCCAGCAGGCCACAGGGTGAGGCTGAAAAACTGTTTTTT. The full variable domain, with the rest looked up from reference TRBV7-9 and TRBJ1-4, is DTGVSQNPRHKITKRGQNVTFRCDPISEHNRLYWYRQTLGQGPEFLTYFQNEAQLEKSRLLSDRFSAERPKGSFSTLEIQRTEQGDSAMYLCASRPQGEAEKLFFGSGTQLSVL.

This clonotype was observed a handful of times. The chain recombines TRBV20-1 with TRBJ1-2; TRBD1 is a possible D gene (6 bases). V was shortened by 6 bases and J by 6 bases, with 17 bases between the two germline ends. The CDR3 loop spans 13 amino acids. CDR1 and CDR2 (germline): DFQATT, SNEGSKA (reference sequence). CDR3: CSATLGGLDGYTF. As DNA, the CDR3 is TGCAGTGCAACTCTCGGGGGCCTGGATGGCTACACCTTC.

To note about this clonotype: It may be a read error: a sequence one base away is much more abundant. V gene TRBV12-3 or TRBV12-4 combines with J gene TRBJ2-4, with D perhaps TRBD1 (6 bases). Matching the DNA end better, TRBJ2-7 makes the J call doubtful. This CDR3 spans 12 amino acids. This chain's CDR3 is CASSRQVHEQYF. CDR3 bases: TGTGCCAGCAGTCGACAGGTCCACGAGCAGTACTTC.

The chain links TRBV12-3 or TRBV12-4 to TRBJ2-3; 9 nucleotides align to TRBD1. After removal of 4 bases from V and 3 bases from J, the junction contained 5 bases not matched to a gene. This CDR3 contains 15 residues. The CDR3 DNA sequence: TGTGCCAGCAGTTCGGACAGGGGTTGGACAGATACGCAGTATTTT. Amino acid sequence: CASSSDRGWTDTQYF.

The chain employs TRBV6-5 and TRBJ2-1; possible D gene TRBD2, 6 bases. V lost 6 bases, J lost 8 bases, and 23 bases lay in between. CDR3 length: 16 amino acids. Germline assignment: CDR1 MNHEY and CDR2 SVGAGI. The CDR3 reads CASSPGVALVRDEQFF. The CDR3 coding sequence is TGTGCCAGCAGCCCGGGGGTAGCATTAGTTAGGGATGAGCAGTTCTTC.

This clonotype was recorded many times. The V call is TRBV5-1, the J call TRBJ2-1, with 8 bases that match TRBD2. The V segment lost 0 bases and the J segment 10 bases; nucleotides outside the gene matches: 0. Germline lookup yields CDR1 SGHRS and CDR2 YFSETQ. CDR3 length equals 12 residues. CDR3 sequence: CASSLERGEQFF. Written as DNA, the CDR3 is TGCGCCAGCAGCTTGGAGCGGGGGGAGCAGTTCTTC. Supplemented by reference TRBV5-1 and TRBJ2-1, the full variable domain reads KAGVTQTPRYLIKTRGQQVTLSCSPISGHRSVSWYQQTPGQGLQFLFEYFSETQRNKGNFPGRFSGRQFSNSRSEMNVSTLELGDSALYLCASSLERGEQFFGPGTRLTVL.

The chain has TRBV7-9 and TRBJ1-2, with 7 bases that match TRBD1. CDR1 and CDR2 (germline): SEHNR, FQNEAQ (reference sequence). J lost 4 bases, V lost 6 bases, and 14 bases had no gene match. The CDR3 sequence is 16 residues long. This CDR3 is CASSQHSDRTGYGYTF. CDR3 in DNA: TGTGCCAGCAGTCAACACTCGGACAGGACAGGCTATGGCTACACCTTC.

CDR3 in DNA: TGTGCCAGCAGCCTCCAAGGGACAGGGGAGTACGAGACCCAGTACTTC. Its translation: CASSLQGTGEYETQYF. The gene calls are TRBV4-2 and TRBJ2-5; 10 bases fit TRBD1. The CDR3 runs 16 residues. With V trimmed by 4 bases and J by 5 bases, 10 bases remained unmatched. Germline CDR1 is LGHNA and CDR2 is YNFKEQ.

V usage is TRBV15 and J usage is TRBJ1-1; D unresolved. CDR3 length equals 12 residues. The V gene's germline CDR1 is LNHNV and CDR2 YYDKDF (reference sequence). V shed 6 bases and J shed 4 bases, with 9 bases lying between them. CDR3 sequence: CATRGEGTEAFF. CDR3 nucleotide sequence: TGTGCCACCAGGGGCGAGGGCACTGAAGCTTTCTTT.

This clonotype was counted only a few times. This chain joins TRBV19 and TRBJ1-2; tentatively, D is TRBD1 (5 bases). Trimming removed 0 bases at V and 5 bases at J, with 16 bases between. The CDR3 is 16 residues long. The germline CDR1 and CDR2 sequences are LNHDA and SQIVND (reference sequence). The CDR3 DNA reads TGTGCCAGTAGTATAGAACCGGGGGGGAGATATTATGGCTACACCTTC. Protein: CASSIEPGGRYYGYTF.

The chain joins TRBV7-9 to TRBJ1-2; no clear D. This CDR3 region has 16 residues. The germline V gene has CDR1 SEHNR and CDR2 FQNEAQ (reference sequence). The germline V and J ends were trimmed by 5 bases and 8 bases, with 24 bases remaining between them. CDR3 in amino acids: CASSGPGRLYAPGYTF. The CDR3 bases are TGTGCCAGCAGCGGGCCAGGACGGCTGTATGCTCCGGGCTACACCTTC.

The V and J genes are TRBV12-3 or TRBV12-4 and TRBJ1-5; D uncertain. Trimming removed 3 bases at V and 0 bases at J, with 27 bases between. This CDR3 region has 21 residues. The CDR3 sequence is CASSFRPRFLSHTDSNQPQHF. As DNA, the CDR3 is TGTGCCAGCAGTTTTAGGCCCCGTTTCTTGAGCCACACCGATAGCAATCAGCCCCAGCATTTT.

This chain links TRBV29-1 with TRBJ1-1; 9 positions match TRBD1. The germline V gene has CDR1 SQVTM and CDR2 ANQGSEA. The CDR3 runs 13 residues. Trimming at V came to 6 bases and at J to 4 bases, leaving 6 bases not matched to a gene. Here the CDR3 reads CSVPQGAGTEAFF. CDR3 sequence (DNA): TGCAGCGTACCACAGGGGGCGGGCACTGAAGCTTTCTTT.

Remarks on this clonotype: A read error may produce the germline difference seen at one junction end. The chain has TRBV20-1 and TRBJ1-5; D is unclear. The CDR3 is made up of 13 amino acids. Germline assignment: CDR1 DFQATT and CDR2 SNEGSKA (reference sequence). The CDR3 protein is CSATTNSNRPQHF. The DNA of the CDR3 is TGCAGTGCGACGACAAATAGCAATCGGCCCCAGCATTTT.

This clonotype was seen a single time. This chain uses TRBV20-1 with TRBJ1-6; D is possibly TRBD1 (5 bases). There are 23 residues in the CDR3. Trimming took off 0 bases at V and 0 bases at J, with 30 bases between the two ends. The germline V gene encodes CDR1 DFQATT and CDR2 SNEGSKA (reference sequence). The CDR3 coding sequence is TGCAGTGCTAGAGATGTGCGGCTTGGTTTCGTTTTAGGGGAGAGCTCCTATAATTCACCCCTCCACTTT. Its translation: CSARDVRLGFVLGESSYNSPLHF.